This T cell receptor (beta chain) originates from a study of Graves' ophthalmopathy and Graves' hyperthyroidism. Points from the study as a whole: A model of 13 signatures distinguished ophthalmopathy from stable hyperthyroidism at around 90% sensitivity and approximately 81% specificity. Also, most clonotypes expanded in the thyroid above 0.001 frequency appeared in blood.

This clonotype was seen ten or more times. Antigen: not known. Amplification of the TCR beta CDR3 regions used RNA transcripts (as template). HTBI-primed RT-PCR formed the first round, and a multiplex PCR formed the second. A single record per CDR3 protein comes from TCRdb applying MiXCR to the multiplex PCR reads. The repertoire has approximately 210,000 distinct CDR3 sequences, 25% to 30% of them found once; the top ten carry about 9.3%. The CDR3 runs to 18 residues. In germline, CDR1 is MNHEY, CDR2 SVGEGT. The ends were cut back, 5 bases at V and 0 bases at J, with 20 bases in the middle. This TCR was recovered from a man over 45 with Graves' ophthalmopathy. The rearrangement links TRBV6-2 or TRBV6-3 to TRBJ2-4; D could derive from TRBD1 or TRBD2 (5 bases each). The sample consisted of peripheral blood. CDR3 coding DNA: TGTGCCAGCAGTCCTCGAGGGGAGCCAGACCTAGCCAAAAACATTCAGTACTTC. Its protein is CASSPRGEPDLAKNIQYF.